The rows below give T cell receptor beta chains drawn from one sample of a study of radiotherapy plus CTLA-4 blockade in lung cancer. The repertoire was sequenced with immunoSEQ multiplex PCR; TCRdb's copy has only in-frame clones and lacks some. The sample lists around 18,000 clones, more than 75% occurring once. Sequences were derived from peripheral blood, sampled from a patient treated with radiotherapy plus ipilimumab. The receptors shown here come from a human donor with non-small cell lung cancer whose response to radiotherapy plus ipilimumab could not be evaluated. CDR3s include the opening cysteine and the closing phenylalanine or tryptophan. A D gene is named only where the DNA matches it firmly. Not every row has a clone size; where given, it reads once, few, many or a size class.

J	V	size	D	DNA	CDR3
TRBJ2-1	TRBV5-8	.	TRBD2	TGTGCCAGCAGCTTTCCTGGGACTAGGGTCTACAATGAGCAGTTCTTC	CASSFPGTRVYNEQFF
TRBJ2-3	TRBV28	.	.	TGTGCCACCAAGGGGGGGGGAGCTTCAGATACGCAGTATTTT	CATKGGGASDTQYF
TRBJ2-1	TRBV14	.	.	TGTGCCAGCAGCCTCGACTGGTATGGAAACAATGAGCAGTTCTTC	CASSLDWYGNNEQFF
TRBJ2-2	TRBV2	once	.	TGTGCCAGCAGTGAACGCAGGGAAGGGTTCGGGGAGCTGTTTTTT	CASSERREGFGELFF
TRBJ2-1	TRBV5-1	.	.	TGCGCCAGCAGCCCGTCAACAACAGGGTTTCGATCCTACAATGAGCAGTTCTTC	CASSPSTTGFRSYNEQFF
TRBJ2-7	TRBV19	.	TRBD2	TGTGCCAGTAGTACTGGGACTAGCGGGGGCGCCGGGACCTACGAGCAGTACTTC	CASSTGTSGGAGTYEQYF
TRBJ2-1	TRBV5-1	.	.	TGCGCCAGCAGCACCCTTGCCAGCTCCTACAATGAGCAGTTCTTC	CASSTLASSYNEQFF
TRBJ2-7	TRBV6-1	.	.	TGTGCCACCCGCCCTGGGGACGGGAGCTCCTACGAGCAGTACTTC	CATRPGDGSSYEQYF
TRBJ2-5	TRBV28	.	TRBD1	TGTGCCAGTGGACAGGTCCAAGAGACCCAGTACTTC	CASGQVQETQYF
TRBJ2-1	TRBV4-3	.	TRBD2	TGCGCCAGCAGCCAAGATCCAGGGTGGGGGGGCAATGAGCAGTTCTTC	CASSQDPGWGGNEQFF
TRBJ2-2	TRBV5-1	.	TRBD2	TGCGCCAGCACTAGCGGGGGGGGAAACGCCGGGGAGCTGTTTTTT	CASTSGGGNAGELFF
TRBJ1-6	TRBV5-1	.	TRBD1	TGCGCCAGCAGCGGCGGGACAGGCTCCTATAATTCACCCCTCCACTTT	CASSGGTGSYNSPLHF
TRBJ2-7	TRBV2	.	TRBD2	TGTGCCAGCACGGAGGACGGGAGGACCTACGAGCAGTACTTC	CASTEDGRTYEQYF
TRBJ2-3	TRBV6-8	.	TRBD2	TGTGCCAGCAGTTCACGTAGCGGGGGGCACACAGATACGCAGTATTTT	CASSSRSGGHTDTQYF
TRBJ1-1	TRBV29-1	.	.	TGCAGCGTTGAAGAACGGGGCAGGGGAACTGAAGCTTTCTTT	CSVEERGRGTEAFF
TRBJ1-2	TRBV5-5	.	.	TGTGCCAGCAGCTTAGAAGGGGCTCGTCACTATGGCTACACCTTC	CASSLEGARHYGYTF
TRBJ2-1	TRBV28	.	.	TGTGCCAGCAGTTTATGGCGGTCAAGGTCCTACAATGAGCAGTTCTTC	CASSLWRSRSYNEQFF
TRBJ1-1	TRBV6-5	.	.	TGTGCCAGCACCCAACGACAGCCAGGGGACACTGAAGCTTTCTTT	CASTQRQPGDTEAFF
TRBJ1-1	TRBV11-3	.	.	TGTGCCAGCAGCTTAGAAGCAGGGAACACTGAAGCTTTCTTT	CASSLEAGNTEAFF
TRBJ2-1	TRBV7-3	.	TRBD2	TGTGCCAGCCGTCCTAGCGGGAGGGACGATGAGCAGTTCTTC	CASRPSGRDDEQFF
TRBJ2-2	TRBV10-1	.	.	TGCGCCAGCAGCCCAGGGGCATTGAACACCGGGGAGCTGTTTTTT	CASSPGALNTGELFF
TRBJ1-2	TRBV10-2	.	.	TGCGCCAGCAGTGAGTCGGAGATCTATGGCTACACCTTC	CASSESEIYGYTF
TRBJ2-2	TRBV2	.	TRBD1	TGTGCCAGCAGTCAAAACAGGGGGCAAAGGGTCGGGGAGCTGTTTTTT	CASSQNRGQRVGELFF
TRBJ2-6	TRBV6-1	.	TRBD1	TGTGCCAGCAGAGACAGGGGGCTAGGGGCCAACGTCCTGACTTTC	CASRDRGLGANVLTF
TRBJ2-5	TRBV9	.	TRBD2	TGTGCCAGCAGCGTGGGAGGGTGGGCGAGAGAGACCCAGTACTTC	CASSVGGWARETQYF
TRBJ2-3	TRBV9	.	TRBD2	TGTGCCAGCAGCGGTAGCGGGAGTGGGGATACGCAGTATTTT	CASSGSGSGDTQYF
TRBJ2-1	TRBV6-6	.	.	TGTGCCAGCCATAGCTACAATGAGCAGTTCTTC	CASHSYNEQFF
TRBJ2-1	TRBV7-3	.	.	TGTGCCAGCAGCTTGGGTCCGGAGGGATTCTACAATGAGCAGTTCTTC	CASSLGPEGFYNEQFF
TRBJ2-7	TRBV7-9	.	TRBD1	TGTGCCAGCAGCTTAATATTTGGGGACAGGGGCTACGAGCAGTACTTC	CASSLIFGDRGYEQYF
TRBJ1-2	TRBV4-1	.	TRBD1	TGCGCCAGCAGCCAAGGGTCCCGGACAGGCCGAGCTAACTATGGCTACACCTTC	CASSQGSRTGRANYGYTF
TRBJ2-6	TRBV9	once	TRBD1	TGTGCCAGCGGTAGGACAGGCGGGCCTGGGGCCAACGTCCTGACTTTC	CASGRTGGPGANVLTF
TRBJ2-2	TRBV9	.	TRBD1	TGTGCCAGCAGCCCGAGGACAGGGAAAGCCGGGGAGCTGTTTTTT	CASSPRTGKAGELFF
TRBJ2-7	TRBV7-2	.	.	TGTGCCAGCAGCTTAGCTCGGACAGGGAGGGCCTCCCACGAGCAGTACTTC	CASSLARTGRASHEQYF
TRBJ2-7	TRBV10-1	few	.	TGCGCCAGCAGCAAGGAGGGCCGTGGGAACGAGCAGTACTTC	CASSKEGRGNEQYF
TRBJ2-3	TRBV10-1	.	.	TGCGCCAGCAGCTCGGACTTCGAATTGGGCACAGATACGCAGTATTTT	CASSSDFELGTDTQYF
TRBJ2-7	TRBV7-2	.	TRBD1	TGTGCCAGCAGCTTAACCGGGACAGCAAGGAACGAGCAGTACTTC	CASSLTGTARNEQYF
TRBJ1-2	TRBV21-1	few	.	TGTGCCAGCAGCAAAGCGCCTGGGACAGGGAACGACTATGGCTACACCTTC	CASSKAPGTGNDYGYTF
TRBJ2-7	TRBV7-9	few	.	TGTGCCAGCAGCTTAGGTACTACCTCCTACGAGCAGTACTTC	CASSLGTTSYEQYF
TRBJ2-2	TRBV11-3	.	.	TGTGCCAGCAGCTTAGTTAACGCGCCCGGGGAGCTGTTTTTT	CASSLVNAPGELFF
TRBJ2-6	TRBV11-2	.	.	TGTGCCAGCAGCTTAGGGGGGCTTTTGGGGTCTGGGGCCAACGTCCTGACTTTC	CASSLGGLLGSGANVLTF
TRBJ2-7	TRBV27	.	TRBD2	TGTGCCAGCAGTTTTTCAACTAGCGGGAGGCTCTACGAGCAGTACTTC	CASSFSTSGRLYEQYF
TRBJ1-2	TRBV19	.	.	TGTGCCAGTAGTACCCCAGGGCCTGATGGCTACACCTTC	CASSTPGPDGYTF
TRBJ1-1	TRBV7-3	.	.	TGTGCCAGCAGCTTAACCTTCCGACAGACGAACACTGAAGCTTTCTTT	CASSLTFRQTNTEAFF
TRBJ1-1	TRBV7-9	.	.	TGTGCCAGCACACAACAGGTGAACACTGAAGCTTTCTTT	CASTQQVNTEAFF
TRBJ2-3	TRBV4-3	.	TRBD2	TGCGCCAGCAGCCCGGGACTAGCGGGGGGGCCAGATACGCAGTATTTT	CASSPGLAGGPDTQYF
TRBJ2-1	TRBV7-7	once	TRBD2	TGTGCTAGCAGCTTAGAAGCTAGCGGGGCCTACAATGAGCAGTTCTTC	CASSLEASGAYNEQFF
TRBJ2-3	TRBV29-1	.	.	TGCAGCGTTGAAGATCTCCGATTGGGCGCAGATACGCAGTATTTT	CSVEDLRLGADTQYF
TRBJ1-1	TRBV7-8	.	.	TGTGCCAGCAGCTTAGCTGGACAGCCTGTCTTT	CASSLAGQPVF
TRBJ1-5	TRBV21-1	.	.	TGTGCCAGCAGCAAATGGATGGGCCTTCGGCAGCCCCAGCATTTT	CASSKWMGLRQPQHF
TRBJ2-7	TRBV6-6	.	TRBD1	TGTGCCAGCAGCAACTCCGGGACAGGGCCGTACGAGCAGTACTTC	CASSNSGTGPYEQYF
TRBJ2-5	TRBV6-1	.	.	TGTGCCAGCTCTGGTCGGGTCGGGCAAGAGACCCAGTACTTC	CASSGRVGQETQYF
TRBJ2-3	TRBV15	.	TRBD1	TGTGCCACCAGCAGAGAATCCCTTCCGGGACAGGGGGACACAGATACGCAGTATTTT	CATSRESLPGQGDTDTQYF
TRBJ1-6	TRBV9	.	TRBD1	TGTGCCAGCAGCGCCACAGGGGCTGGGAATTCACCCCTCCACTTT	CASSATGAGNSPLHF
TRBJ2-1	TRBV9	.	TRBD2	TGTGCCAGCAGCGTAGGATTTAGTCTAGCGGGGGGCGCGGAGCAGTTCTTC	CASSVGFSLAGGAEQFF